This record covers a single T cell receptor (beta chain). Its antigen is unidentified. CDR1 and CDR2 (germline): SGHRS, YFSETQ. The CDR3 consists of 16 residues. V lost 0 bases, J lost 7 bases, and 17 bases lay in between. The data derive from a study of T cells in localized non-small cell lung cancer. Some clones are missing from TCRdb's copy, which holds only in-frame ones; the method was immunoSEQ multiplex PCR. The sample shows tens of thousands of clones, roughly nine tenths of them seen only once. Overall study findings and caveats: Heterogeneity within the tumor remains possible, as just one region underwent sequencing. Adjacent lung was found to contain a median approximately 60 of the top 100 tumor clones. Uninvolved adjacent lung had higher T cell clonality than tumor and all other tissues.

The gene calls are TRBV5-1 and TRBJ1-3; no firm D call. This receptor was identified in a male donor at least 60 years old with stage III squamous cell lung carcinoma. The sequencing used peripheral blood, collected before any cancer treatment. The CDR3 nucleotides read TGCGCCAGCAGCTTGGACGGGGTAGCTCAAGGGAACACCATATATTTT. Translating it yields CASSLDGVAQGNTIYF. The full variable domain, rest sourced from reference TRBV5-1 and TRBJ1-3, is KAGVTQTPRYLIKTRGQQVTLSCSPISGHRSVSWYQQTPGQGLQFLFEYFSETQRNKGNFPGRFSGRQFSNSRSEMNVSTLELGDSALYLCASSLDGVAQGNTIYFGEGSWLTVV.